This T cell receptor (beta chain) was identified in a study of CXCR3-negative and CXCR3-positive naive CD8 T cells. Concerning this clonotype: The antigen is undetermined.

The CDR3 runs 16 residues. Germline loops: CDR1 SEHNR, CDR2 FQNEAQ (reference sequence). Findings of the study overall: After cryopreservation, expression of CXCR3 was partially reduced, and most assays were run with fresh PBMCs.

Libraries of TRB cDNA were made by 5' RACE and carried UMIs. TCRdb reprocessed the 5' RACE reads, with one entry per CDR3 protein and no DNA. This sample's table has tens of thousands of distinct CDR3 sequences. The receptor was isolated from a human donor in good health. Some clones in this sample may be carry-over from other donors' samples. V gene TRBV7-9 combines with J gene TRBJ2-3; TCRdb designates TRBD1, a call that cannot be tested without DNA. What was sequenced was memory CD8+ T cells from blood. The CDR3 loop is CASSSRTLRGTDTQYF.